The T cell receptor beta chain described here comes from a study of CD8 T cells in ankylosing spondylitis. Germline V gene sequence: CDR1 SGHKS, CDR2 YYEKEE (reference sequence). The CDR3 runs to 18 residues. V lost 3 bases, J lost 0 bases, and 9 bases stayed unmatched. This clonotype showed up just a few times. TCRdb reprocessed the 5' RACE reads via MiXCR and lists one record per CDR3 protein. The sample holds 300,000 to 350,000 distinct CDR3 sequences, less than 25% seen once. The sequence derives from a female donor with ankylosing spondylitis or in good health (not recorded which). The V gene is TRBV5-5, the J gene TRBJ2-1; 10 nucleotides line up with TRBD1. Specimen: blood, either unsorted or a sorted T cell fraction (not recorded which). The CDR3 DNA reads as TGTGCCAGCAGCTCCCGTAGGACAGGGGGTAGCTCCTACAATGAGCAGTTCTTC. Translation: CASSSRRTGGSSYNEQFF.